This TCR beta chain was sequenced during a study of T-cell memory formation after mild COVID-19. About the study: Clusters were largely donor specific.

On this clonotype: Antigen unknown.

TCRdb reanalysed the 5' RACE reads using MiXCR and keeps one entry per CDR3 protein. The sample yields hundreds of thousands of distinct CDR3 sequences, roughly 22% seen once. Findings and limits, study-wide: While clones contracting from day 15 to 85 were balanced between CD4 and CD8, later expanders leaned CD4+.

This CDR3 contains 14 residues. V dropped 4 bases and J dropped 4 bases, with 14 bases sitting between them. CDR1 is SGHRS and CDR2 is YFSETQ in the germline V gene. V is TRBV5-1 and J is TRBJ2-5; D is undetermined. This sequence originates from an adult woman who had mild COVID-19 (a few samples of this study predate the infection). Cell type and time point are not known. Source material: PBMCs or a T cell subset sorted from them (not recorded which). CDR3 bases: TGCGCCAGCAGCCCCGGTGGGGTAATAGAGACCCAGTACTTC. It yields the protein CASSPGGVIETQYF.